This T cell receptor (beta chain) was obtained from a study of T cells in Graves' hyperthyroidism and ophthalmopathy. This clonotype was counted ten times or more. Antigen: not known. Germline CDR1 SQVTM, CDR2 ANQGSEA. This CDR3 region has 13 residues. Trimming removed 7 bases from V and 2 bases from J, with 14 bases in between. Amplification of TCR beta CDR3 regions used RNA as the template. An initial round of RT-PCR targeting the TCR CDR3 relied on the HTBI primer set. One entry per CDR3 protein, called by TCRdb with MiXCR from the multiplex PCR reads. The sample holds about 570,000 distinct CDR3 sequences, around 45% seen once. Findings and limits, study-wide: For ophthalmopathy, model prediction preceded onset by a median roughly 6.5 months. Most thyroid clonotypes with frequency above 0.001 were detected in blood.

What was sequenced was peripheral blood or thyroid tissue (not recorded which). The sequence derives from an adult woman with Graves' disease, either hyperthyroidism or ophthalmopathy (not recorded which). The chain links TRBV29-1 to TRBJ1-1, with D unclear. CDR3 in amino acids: CSARPDLNTEAFF. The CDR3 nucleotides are TGCAGCGCCCGGCCAGATCTCAACACTGAAGCTTTCTTT.